The 18 T cell receptor beta chains presented below share a single source sample, sequenced in a study of blood T cell repertoires in COVID-19. Using immunoSEQ multiplex PCR, the repertoire was profiled, and TCRdb retains in-frame clones only, with some absent. This sample carries about 360,000 clones, approximately 77% of them seen once, and the ten largest clones take about 1%. Sequencing was done on a sample of peripheral blood. Receptors were obtained from a human donor with acute or convalescent COVID-19. The donor label of this sample is uncertain.

This chain joins TRBV18 and TRBJ1-1; a weak D match, TRBD1 (5 bases). CDR1 and CDR2 from the germline V gene are KGHSH and LQKENI. The V gene lost 11 bases and the J gene lost 1 base, with 14 bases spanning the gap. This CDR3 contains 13 residues. In DNA form, the CDR3 reads TGTGCCGAGCGGGACTCACAGAACACTGAAGCTTTCTTT. Translating it yields CAERDSQNTEAFF.

This clone was recorded a few times. The rearrangement joins TRBV3-1 (or the pseudogene TRBV3-2) to TRBJ2-1; 7 bases align to TRBD2. Unmatched junction bases numbered 8, after V lost 0 bases and J lost 9 bases. The CDR3 totals 15 residues. The germline V gene has CDR1 LGHDT and CDR2 YNNKEL (reference sequence). CDR3 amino acids: CASSQEAGVNSEQFF. The CDR3 DNA follows: TGTGCCAGCAGCCAAGAGGCGGGAGTGAATAGTGAGCAGTTCTTC.

This clone occurred a few times. The chain uses TRBV4-1 and TRBJ2-5; 11 bases agree with TRBD2. The CDR3 is made up of 15 amino acids. V lost 1 base to trimming and J lost 5 bases; unmatched junction nucleotides: 3. Germline V gives CDR1 MGHRA, CDR2 YSYEKL. The CDR3 bases are TGCGCCAGCAGCCAAGCTCTAGCGGGGGGTGAGACCCAGTACTTC. Translation: CASSQALAGGETQYF.

This clone was seen a handful of times. This chain uses TRBV7-8 with TRBJ1-5; D is ambiguous. The germline CDR1 and CDR2 sequences are SGHVS and FQNEAQ. There are 15 residues in the CDR3. Trimming took 5 bases from V and 3 from J, leaving 14 bases between them. The CDR3 region has the DNA TGTGCCAGCAGCCCCTTTCATCTAAACAATCAGCCCCAGCATTTT. Its protein is CASSPFHLNNQPQHF.

V and J are TRBV3-1 (or the pseudogene TRBV3-2) and TRBJ1-1; no definite D call. CDR3 length equals 15 residues. Germline values: CDR1 LGHDT, CDR2 YNNKEL (reference sequence). V lost 2 bases, J lost 1 base, and 11 bases lay in between. CDR3 region: CASSQSPGPNTEAFF. The CDR3 DNA follows: TGTGCCAGCAGCCAATCCCCAGGTCCGAACACTGAAGCTTTCTTT.

The CDR3 is CASSQDRRQAYEQYF. CDR3 bases: TGTGCCAGCAGCCAGGATCGTCGACAGGCCTACGAGCAGTACTTC. This sequence joins TRBV14 and TRBJ2-7, with D tentatively TRBD1 (6 bases). Germline CDR1 is SGHDN and CDR2 is FVKESK. This CDR3 comprises 15 residues. V was clipped by 3 bases and J by 2 bases, with 14 bases between them. Full variable domain (remainder filled in from reference TRBV14 and TRBJ2-7): EAGVTQFPSHSVIEKGQTVTLRCDPISGHDNLYWYRRVMGKEIKFLLHFVKESKQDESGMPNNRFLAERTGGTYSTLKVQPAELEDSGVYFCASSQDRRQAYEQYFGPGTRLTVT.

The chain combines TRBV27 with TRBJ1-6; D not resolved. V dropped 5 bases and J dropped 9 bases, with 17 bases sitting between them. The CDR3 totals 15 residues. CDR1 MNHEY and CDR2 SMNVEV come from the germline V gene (reference sequence). CDR3 nucleotide sequence: TGTGCCAGCAGTCCATCCGGGAGAGCCTCTTCACCCCTCCACTTT. This gives the protein CASSPSGRASSPLHF.

The V gene is TRBV10-2, the J gene TRBJ2-6; TRBD2 agrees at 10 bases. J gave up 2 bases and V 6 bases, and 10 bases lay outside the gene matches. The CDR3 length is 18 residues. The V gene's germline CDR1 is WSHSY and CDR2 SAAADI. CDR3 protein: CASSPHTSGKAGANVLTF. CDR3 in DNA: TGCGCCAGCAGCCCACATACTAGCGGGAAGGCTGGGGCCAACGTCCTGACTTTC.

This chain joins TRBV4-1 and TRBJ1-2, with TRBD1 as a possible D gene (6 bases). Between the trimmed V and J ends, which lost 0 bases and 4 bases, there was a span of 9 bases. Germline CDR1 MGHRA, CDR2 YSYEKL. This CDR3 contains 14 residues. In DNA form, the CDR3 reads TGCGCCAGCAGCCAAGAGGGGGCCTCCTATGGCTACACCTTC. This encodes CASSQEGASYGYTF.

V and J are TRBV30 and TRBJ2-7, with TRBD2 matching over 8 bases. Germline CDR1 GTSNPN, CDR2 SVGIG (reference sequence). The CDR3 consists of 15 residues. Trimming took 6 bases from V and 3 from J; bases not matched to a gene: 13. The CDR3 is CACSPTGGANYEQYF. CDR3 DNA sequence: TGTGCCTGCTCACCTACCGGGGGGGCAAACTACGAGCAGTACTTC.

In its sample, this clone was seen once. J is TRBJ1-2 and V is TRBV6-6; 7 bases line up with TRBD1. The CDR3 loop spans 15 amino acids. The trim removed 6 bases at V and 0 bases at J, leaving 7 bases unmatched. CDR1 MNHNY and CDR2 SVGAGI come from the germline V gene (reference sequence). The CDR3 nucleotides are TGTGCCAGCAGATCAGAGGGGGCAGCTAACTATGGCTACACCTTC. Translation gives CASRSEGAANYGYTF.

The J gene is TRBJ2-1, the V gene TRBV5-1, with 7 bases matching TRBD2. Germline V CDR1 and CDR2: SGHRS, YFSETQ. V dropped 3 bases and J dropped 7; count of bases not matched to a gene: 7. The CDR3 is made up of 14 amino acids. Here the CDR3 DNA reads TGCGCCAGCAGCTCCAGCGTCGGGGGGAATGAGCAGTTCTTC. It encodes CASSSSVGGNEQFF.

The chain employs TRBV10-2 and TRBJ1-1; the D gene is possibly TRBD1 (6 bases). The CDR3 runs to 14 residues. V was pared by 6 bases and J by 2 bases, with 13 bases between. Germline V CDR1 and CDR2: WSHSY, SAAADI. The CDR3 DNA reads as TGCGCCAGCAGGGAAACAGGGACAAACACTGAAGCTTTCTTT. Amino acid sequence: CASRETGTNTEAFF.

This chain uses TRBV7-7 with TRBJ2-5; 10 positions match TRBD1. This CDR3 contains 16 residues. Germline-derived CDR1 and CDR2 are SSHAT and FNYEAQ (reference sequence). Unmatched junction bases numbered 8, after V lost 5 bases and J lost 2 bases. CDR3 coding DNA: TGTGCCAGCAGCCCGCGGTGGACAGGGGGTCAAGAGACCCAGTACTTC. It yields the protein CASSPRWTGGQETQYF.

The chain links TRBV28 to TRBJ2-1, with TRBD2 matching 12 bases. The germline V gene has CDR1 MDHEN and CDR2 SYDVKM. This CDR3 has 15 residues. J was trimmed by 6 bases and V by 7 bases; bases with no gene match: 7. DNA for the CDR3: TGTGCCAGCATTATAGGGACTAGCGGGCTCAATGAGCAGTTCTTC. This sequence encodes CASIIGTSGLNEQFF.

This chain connects TRBV3-1 (or the pseudogene TRBV3-2) to TRBJ2-6; 10 bases agree with TRBD2. Trimming removed 3 bases from V and 0 bases from J; junction bases left unmatched: 8. This CDR3 is built from 19 residues. The germline V gene encodes CDR1 LGHDT and CDR2 YNNKEL (reference sequence). The CDR3 region is CASSQTGLALFSGANVLTF. For the CDR3, the DNA is TGTGCCAGCAGCCAGACGGGACTAGCGCTTTTCTCTGGGGCCAACGTCCTGACTTTC.

The chain couples TRBV5-1 to TRBJ2-3; D is ambiguous. The germline V and J ends were trimmed by 1 base and 4 bases, with 7 bases remaining between them. This CDR3 is built from 13 residues. Germline assignment: CDR1 SGHRS and CDR2 YFSETQ. The CDR3 loop is CASSLTTPDTQYF. CDR3 nucleotide sequence: TGCGCCAGCAGCTTGACTACTCCAGATACGCAGTATTTT.

V usage is TRBV10-3 and J usage is TRBJ2-1; 10 nucleotides match TRBD1. The germline V gene has CDR1 ENHRY and CDR2 SYGVKD. This CDR3 has 13 residues. J gave up 10 bases and V 6 bases, and 6 bases lay outside the gene matches. The CDR3 protein is CAISGQGGLEQFF. The CDR3 region has the DNA TGTGCCATCAGCGGACAGGGGGGACTGGAGCAGTTCTTC.